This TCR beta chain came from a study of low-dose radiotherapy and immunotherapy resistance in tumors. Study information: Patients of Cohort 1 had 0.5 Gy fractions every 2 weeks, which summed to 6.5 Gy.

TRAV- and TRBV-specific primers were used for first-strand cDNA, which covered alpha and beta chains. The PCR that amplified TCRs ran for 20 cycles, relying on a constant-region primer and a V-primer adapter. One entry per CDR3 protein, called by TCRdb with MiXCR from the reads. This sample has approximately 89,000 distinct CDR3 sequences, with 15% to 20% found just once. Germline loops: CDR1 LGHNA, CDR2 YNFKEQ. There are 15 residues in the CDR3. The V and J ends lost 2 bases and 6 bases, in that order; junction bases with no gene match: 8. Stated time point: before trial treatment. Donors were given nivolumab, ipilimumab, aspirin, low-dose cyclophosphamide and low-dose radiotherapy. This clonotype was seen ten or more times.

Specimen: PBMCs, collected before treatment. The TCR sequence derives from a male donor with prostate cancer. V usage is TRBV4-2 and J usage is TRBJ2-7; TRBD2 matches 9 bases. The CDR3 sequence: CASSQQPIAGAEQYF. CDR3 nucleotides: TGTGCCAGCAGCCAACAACCGATAGCGGGAGCCGAGCAGTACTTC.